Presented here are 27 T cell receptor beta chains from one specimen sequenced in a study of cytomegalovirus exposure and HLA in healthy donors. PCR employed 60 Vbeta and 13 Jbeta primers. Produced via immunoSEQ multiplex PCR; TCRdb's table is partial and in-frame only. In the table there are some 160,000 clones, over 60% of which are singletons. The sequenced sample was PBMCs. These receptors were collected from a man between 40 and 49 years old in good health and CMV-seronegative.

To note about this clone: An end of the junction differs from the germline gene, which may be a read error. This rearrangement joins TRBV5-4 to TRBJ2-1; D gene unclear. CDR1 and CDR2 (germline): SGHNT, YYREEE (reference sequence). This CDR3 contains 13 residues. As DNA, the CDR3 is TGTGCCAGCAGCTTGGTATCCTACCATGAGCAGTTCTTC. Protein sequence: CASSLVSYHEQFF.

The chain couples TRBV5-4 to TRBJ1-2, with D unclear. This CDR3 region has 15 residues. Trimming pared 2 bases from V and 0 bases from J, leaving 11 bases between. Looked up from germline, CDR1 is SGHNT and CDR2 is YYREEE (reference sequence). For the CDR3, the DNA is TGTGCCAGCAGCTTAGGAGGGCAGTCTAACTATGGCTACACCTTC. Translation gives CASSLGGQSNYGYTF.

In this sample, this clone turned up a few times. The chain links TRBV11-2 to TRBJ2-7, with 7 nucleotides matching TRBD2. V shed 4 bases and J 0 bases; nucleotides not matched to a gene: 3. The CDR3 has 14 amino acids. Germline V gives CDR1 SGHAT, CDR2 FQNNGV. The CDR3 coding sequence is TGTGCCAGCAGCTCCTGGGACTACTCCTACGAGCAGTACTTC. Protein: CASSSWDYSYEQYF.

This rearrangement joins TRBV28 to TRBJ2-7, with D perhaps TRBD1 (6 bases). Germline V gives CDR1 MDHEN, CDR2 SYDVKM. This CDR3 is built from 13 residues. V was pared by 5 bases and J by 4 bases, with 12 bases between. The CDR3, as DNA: TGTGCCAGCAGTGCAAGCAGGGGATACGAGCAGTACTTC. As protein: CASSASRGYEQYF.

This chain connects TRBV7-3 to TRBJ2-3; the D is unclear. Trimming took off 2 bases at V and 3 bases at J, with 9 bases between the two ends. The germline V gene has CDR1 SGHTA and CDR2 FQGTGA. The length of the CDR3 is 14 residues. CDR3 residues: CASSLPGDTDTQYF. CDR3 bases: TGTGCCAGCAGCTTACCTGGAGATACAGATACGCAGTATTTT.

CDR3 sequence: CASSERGGGSPLHF. Written as DNA, the CDR3 is TGTGCCAGCAGTGAACGGGGGGGCGGTTCACCCCTCCACTTT. This chain uses TRBV2 with TRBJ1-6; tentatively, D is TRBD1 (6 bases). Trimming took off 2 bases at V and 9 bases at J, with 11 bases between the two ends. Germline V gene data show CDR1 as SNHLY and CDR2 as FYNNEI. This CDR3 region has 14 residues.

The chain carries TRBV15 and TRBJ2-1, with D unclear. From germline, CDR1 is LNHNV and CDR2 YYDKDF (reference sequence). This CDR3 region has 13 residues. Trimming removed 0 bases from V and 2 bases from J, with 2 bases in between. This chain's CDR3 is CATSRDTYNEQFF. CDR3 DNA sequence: TGTGCCACCAGCAGAGATACCTACAATGAGCAGTTCTTC. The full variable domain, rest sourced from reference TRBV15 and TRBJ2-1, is DAMVIQNPRYQVTQFGKPVTLSCSQTLNHNVMYWYQQKSSQAPKLLFHYYDKDFNNEADTPDNFQSRRPNTSFCFLDIRSPGLGDTAMYLCATSRDTYNEQFFGPGTRLTVL.

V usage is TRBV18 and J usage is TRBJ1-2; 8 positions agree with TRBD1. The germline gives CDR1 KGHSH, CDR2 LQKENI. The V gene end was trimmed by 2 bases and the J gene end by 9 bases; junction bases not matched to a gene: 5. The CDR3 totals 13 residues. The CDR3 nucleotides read TGTGCCAGCTCACCAGAAAGGACAGGGAGCTACACCTTC. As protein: CASSPERTGSYTF.

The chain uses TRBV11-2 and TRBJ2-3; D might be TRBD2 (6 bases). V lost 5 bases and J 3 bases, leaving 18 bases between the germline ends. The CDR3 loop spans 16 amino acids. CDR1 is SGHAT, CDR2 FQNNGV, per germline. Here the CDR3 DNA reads TGTGCCAGCAGCCCCCGGCGGGGTTTGGGGACAGATACGCAGTATTTT. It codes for CASSPRRGLGTDTQYF.

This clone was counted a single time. The chain's CDR3 is CAWRTSGSYEQYF. CDR3 coding DNA: TGTGCCTGGCGGACTAGCGGGAGCTACGAGCAGTACTTC. This rearrangement joins TRBV30 to TRBJ2-7; 13 nucleotides match TRBD2. V was pared by 5 bases and J by 3 bases, with 1 base of the junction left unmatched. The CDR3 is 13 residues long. The germline V gene encodes CDR1 GTSNPN and CDR2 SVGIG (reference sequence).

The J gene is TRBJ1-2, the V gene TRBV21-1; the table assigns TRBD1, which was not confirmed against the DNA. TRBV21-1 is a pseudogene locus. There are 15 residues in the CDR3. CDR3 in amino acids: CASAFRTGGGYGYTF. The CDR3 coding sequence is TGTGCCAGCGCGTTCAGGACAGGGGGCGGCTATGGCTACACCTTC.

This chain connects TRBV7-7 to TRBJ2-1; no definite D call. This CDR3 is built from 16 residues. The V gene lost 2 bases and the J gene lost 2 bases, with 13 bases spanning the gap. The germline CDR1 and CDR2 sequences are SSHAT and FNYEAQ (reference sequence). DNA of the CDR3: TGTGCCAGCAGCTTAAAGGCCCAGGTCCCCTACAATGAGCAGTTCTTC. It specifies CASSLKAQVPYNEQFF.

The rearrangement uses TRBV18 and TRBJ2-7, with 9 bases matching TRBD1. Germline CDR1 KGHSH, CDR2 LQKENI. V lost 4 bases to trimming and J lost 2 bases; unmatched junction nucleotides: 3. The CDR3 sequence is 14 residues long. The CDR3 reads CASSQQGATYEQYF. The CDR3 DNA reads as TGTGCCAGCTCACAACAGGGGGCCACCTACGAGCAGTACTTC.

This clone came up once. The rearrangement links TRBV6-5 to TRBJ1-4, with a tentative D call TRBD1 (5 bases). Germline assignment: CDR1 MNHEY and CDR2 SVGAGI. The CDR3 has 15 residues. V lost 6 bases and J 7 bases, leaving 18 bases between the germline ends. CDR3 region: CASRGPGGSTEKLFF. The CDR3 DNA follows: TGTGCCAGCAGAGGGCCCGGGGGGAGTACTGAAAAACTGTTTTTT.

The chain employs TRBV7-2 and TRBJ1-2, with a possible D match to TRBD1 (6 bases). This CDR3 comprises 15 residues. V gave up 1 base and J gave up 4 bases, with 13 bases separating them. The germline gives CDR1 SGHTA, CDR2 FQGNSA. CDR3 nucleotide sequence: TGTGCCAGCAGCTTAGAGGTCACAGGGACCTATGGCTACACCTTC. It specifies CASSLEVTGTYGYTF.

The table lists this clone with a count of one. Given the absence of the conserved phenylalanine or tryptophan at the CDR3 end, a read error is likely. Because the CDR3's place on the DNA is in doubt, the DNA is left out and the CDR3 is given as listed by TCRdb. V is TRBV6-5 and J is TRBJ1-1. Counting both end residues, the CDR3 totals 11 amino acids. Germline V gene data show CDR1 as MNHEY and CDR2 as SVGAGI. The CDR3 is CASSYSISPRV.

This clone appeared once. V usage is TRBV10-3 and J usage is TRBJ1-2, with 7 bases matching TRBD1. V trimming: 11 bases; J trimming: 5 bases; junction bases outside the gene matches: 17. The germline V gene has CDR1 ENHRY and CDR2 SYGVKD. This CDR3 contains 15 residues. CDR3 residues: CAAKPTGQAKYGYTF. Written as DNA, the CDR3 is TGTGCCGCCAAGCCCACCGGACAGGCAAAATATGGCTACACCTTC.

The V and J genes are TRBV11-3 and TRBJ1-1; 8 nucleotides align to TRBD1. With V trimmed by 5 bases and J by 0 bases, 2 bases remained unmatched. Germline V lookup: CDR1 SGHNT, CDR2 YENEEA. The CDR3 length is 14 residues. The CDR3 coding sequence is TGTGCCAGCAGCAAGGACAGGGTGAACACTGAAGCTTTCTTT. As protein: CASSKDRVNTEAFF.

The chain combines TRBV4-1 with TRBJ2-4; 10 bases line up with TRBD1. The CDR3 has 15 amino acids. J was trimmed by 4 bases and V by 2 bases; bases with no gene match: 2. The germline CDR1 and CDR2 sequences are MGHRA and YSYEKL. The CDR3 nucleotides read TGCGCCAGCAGCCAACCGGGACAGGGGAAAAACATTCAGTACTTC. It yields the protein CASSQPGQGKNIQYF.

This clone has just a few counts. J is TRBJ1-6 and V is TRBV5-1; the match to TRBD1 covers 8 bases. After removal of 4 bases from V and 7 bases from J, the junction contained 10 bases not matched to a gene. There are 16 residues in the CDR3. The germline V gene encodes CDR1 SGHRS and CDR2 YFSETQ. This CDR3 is CASSHETGEANSPLHF. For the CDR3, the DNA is TGCGCCAGCAGCCACGAGACAGGGGAAGCCAATTCACCCCTCCACTTT.

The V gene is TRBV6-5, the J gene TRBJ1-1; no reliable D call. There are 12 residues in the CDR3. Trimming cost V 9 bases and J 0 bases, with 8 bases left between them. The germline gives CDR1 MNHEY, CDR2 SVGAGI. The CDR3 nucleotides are TGTGCCAGTATAGTCGTGAACACTGAAGCTTTCTTT. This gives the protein CASIVVNTEAFF.

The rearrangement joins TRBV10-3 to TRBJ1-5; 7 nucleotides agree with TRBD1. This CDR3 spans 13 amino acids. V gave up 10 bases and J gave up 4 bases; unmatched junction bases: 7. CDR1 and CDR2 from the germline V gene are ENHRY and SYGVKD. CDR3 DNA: TGTGCCACTTCCGGACAGGAGAATCAGCCCCAGCATTTT. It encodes CATSGQENQPQHF.

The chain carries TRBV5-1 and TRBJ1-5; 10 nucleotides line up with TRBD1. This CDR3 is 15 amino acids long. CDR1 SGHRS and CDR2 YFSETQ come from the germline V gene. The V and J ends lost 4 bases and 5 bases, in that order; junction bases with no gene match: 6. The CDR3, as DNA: TGCGCCAGCAGCCCTGTAGGGACAGGGGATCAGCCCCAGCATTTT. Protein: CASSPVGTGDQPQHF.

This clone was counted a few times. DNA of the CDR3: TGTGCCAGCAGCACCCCGGGAGTATTAGGTGGCTACACCTTC. Its translation: CASSTPGVLGGYTF. The chain is built from TRBV11-3 and TRBJ1-2; D unclear. The V gene lost 5 bases and the J gene lost 7 bases, with 17 bases spanning the gap. The V gene's germline CDR1 is SGHNT and CDR2 YENEEA. CDR3 length: 14 amino acids.

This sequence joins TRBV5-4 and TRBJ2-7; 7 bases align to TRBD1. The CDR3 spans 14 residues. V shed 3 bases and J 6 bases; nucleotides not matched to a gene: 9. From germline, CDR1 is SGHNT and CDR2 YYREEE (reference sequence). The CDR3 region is CASSSPQGWAEQYF. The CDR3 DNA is TGTGCCAGCAGCTCACCACAGGGGTGGGCCGAGCAGTACTTC.

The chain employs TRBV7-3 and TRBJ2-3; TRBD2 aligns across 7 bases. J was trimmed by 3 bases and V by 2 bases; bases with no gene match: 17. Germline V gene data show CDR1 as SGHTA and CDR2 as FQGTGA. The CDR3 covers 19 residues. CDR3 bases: TGTGCCAGCAGCTTAGCGCCGCTGGGGGTAGCGGGCGCGACAGATACGCAGTATTTT. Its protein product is CASSLAPLGVAGATDTQYF.

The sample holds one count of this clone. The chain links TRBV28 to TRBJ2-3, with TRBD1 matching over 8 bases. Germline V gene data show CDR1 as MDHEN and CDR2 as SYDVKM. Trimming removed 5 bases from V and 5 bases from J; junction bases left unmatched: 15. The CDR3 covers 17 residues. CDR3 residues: CASSTTRLTTGGDTQYF. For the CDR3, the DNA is TGTGCCAGCAGTACCACTAGACTCACAACAGGGGGAGATACGCAGTATTTT.